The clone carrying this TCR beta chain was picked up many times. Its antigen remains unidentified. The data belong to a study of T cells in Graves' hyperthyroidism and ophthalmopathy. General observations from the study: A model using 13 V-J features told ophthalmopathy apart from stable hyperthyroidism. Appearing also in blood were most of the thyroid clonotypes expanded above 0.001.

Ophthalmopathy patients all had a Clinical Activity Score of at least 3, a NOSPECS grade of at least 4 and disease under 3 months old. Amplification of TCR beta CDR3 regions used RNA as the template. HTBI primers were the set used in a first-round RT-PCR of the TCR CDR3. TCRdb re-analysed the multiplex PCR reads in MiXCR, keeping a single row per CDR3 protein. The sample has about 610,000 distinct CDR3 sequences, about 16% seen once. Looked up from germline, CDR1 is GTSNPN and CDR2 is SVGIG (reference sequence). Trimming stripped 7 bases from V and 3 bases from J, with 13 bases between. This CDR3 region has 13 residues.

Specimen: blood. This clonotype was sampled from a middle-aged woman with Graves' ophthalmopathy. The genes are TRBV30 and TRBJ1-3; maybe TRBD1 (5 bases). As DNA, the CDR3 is TGTGCCTATTCCCAGGGTTTTGGAAACACCATATATTTT. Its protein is CAYSQGFGNTIYF.